A selection of T cell receptor beta chains follows, all from one sample in a study of T cell responses to AZD1222 COVID-19 vaccine. Generated by immunoSEQ multiplex PCR, the TCRdb table keeps only in-frame clones and is missing some. The sample has 100,000 to 120,000 clones; around 90% are singletons. Sequenced here: peripheral blood, sampled 28 days after the second AZD1222 dose. These TCRs come from an adult who received the AZD1222 COVID-19 vaccine. Both conserved end residues are part of each CDR3. The order of the fields is D gene, V gene, J gene, clone size, CDR3 protein, CDR3 DNA. The D gene is left open where the match is weak. Where a row states a size, it is once, few, many or the class of an expanded clone; other rows omit it.

D: -; V: TRBV4-3; J: TRBJ1-1; size: -; CDR3: CASSHGGENTEAFF; DNA: TGCGCCAGCAGCCATGGGGGGGAGAACACTGAAGCTTTCTTT
D: -; V: TRBV21-1; J: TRBJ2-5; size: -; CDR3: CASRIRDKQETQYF; DNA: TGTGCCAGCAGAATCCGGGACAAGCAAGAGACCCAGTACTTC
D: -; V: TRBV3-1/TRBV3-2; J: TRBJ1-1; size: -; CDR3: CASSQDFGTEAFF; DNA: TGTGCCAGCAGCCAAGATTTCGGCACTGAAGCTTTCTTT
D: -; V: TRBV9; J: TRBJ1-5; size: -; CDR3: CASSPGGNQPQHF; DNA: TGTGCCAGCAGCCCAGGGGGCAATCAGCCCCAGCATTTT
D: TRBD1; V: TRBV7-9; J: TRBJ1-2; size: -; CDR3: CASSPGQGALYDYTF; DNA: TGTGCCAGCAGCCCAGGACAGGGGGCATTGTATGACTACACCTTC
D: TRBD2; V: TRBV9; J: TRBJ2-1; size: -; CDR3: CASSHRTSGASYNEQFF; DNA: TGTGCCAGCAGCCACAGGACTAGCGGGGCCTCCTACAATGAGCAGTTCTTC
D: -; V: TRBV7-3; J: TRBJ1-6; size: -; CDR3: CASSPAGVDSPLHF; DNA: TGTGCCAGCAGCCCCGCAGGGGTGGACTCACCCCTCCACTTT
D: -; V: TRBV7-2; J: TRBJ2-7; size: -; CDR3: CASSQTSYEQYF; DNA: TGTGCCAGCAGCCAGACTAGCTACGAGCAGTACTTC
D: -; V: TRBV5-4; J: TRBJ2-2; size: once; CDR3: CASSPRSEFKTGELFF; DNA: TGTGCCAGCAGCCCTCGATCCGAATTTAAGACCGGGGAGCTGTTTTTT
D: -; V: TRBV19; J: TRBJ2-3; size: -; CDR3: CASSSRSTTQYF; DNA: TGTGCCAGTAGTTCACGGTCGACGACGCAGTATTTT
D: -; V: TRBV5-5; J: TRBJ2-2; size: -; CDR3: CASSPLLVAGELFF; DNA: TGTGCCAGCAGCCCTCTTCTCGTAGCCGGGGAGCTGTTTTTT
D: -; V: TRBV11-2; J: TRBJ1-3; size: -; CDR3: CASSLDFANSGNTIYF; DNA: TGTGCCAGCAGCTTAGATTTTGCCAACTCTGGAAACACCATATATTTT
D: -; V: TRBV28; J: TRBJ2-2; size: -; CDR3: CASSSPVGRGGFAGELFF; DNA: TGTGCCAGCAGTTCCCCCGTCGGTAGGGGCGGGTTCGCCGGGGAGCTGTTTTTT
D: -; V: TRBV2; J: TRBJ1-1; size: once; CDR3: CASSLDLNTEAFF; DNA: TGTGCCAGCAGTTTGGACCTGAACACTGAAGCTTTCTTT
D: TRBD2; V: TRBV12-3/TRBV12-4; J: TRBJ2-1; size: -; CDR3: CASSFGGGNEQFF; DNA: TGTGCCAGCAGTTTTGGCGGGGGGAATGAGCAGTTCTTC
D: TRBD2; V: TRBV2; J: TRBJ2-1; size: -; CDR3: CASSLLAGTRDEQFF; DNA: TGTGCCAGCAGTCTACTCGCCGGGACTAGGGATGAGCAGTTCTTC
D: -; V: TRBV18; J: TRBJ1-4; size: -; CDR3: CASSLGPTGTNEKLFF; DNA: TGTGCCAGCTCCCTAGGGCCAACGGGAACTAATGAAAAACTGTTTTTT
D: -; V: TRBV7-2; J: TRBJ1-1; size: -; CDR3: CASSLGGARVNTEAFF; DNA: TGTGCCAGCAGCTTAGGGGGGGCCCGCGTGAACACTGAAGCTTTCTTT
D: -; V: TRBV9; J: TRBJ1-2; size: once; CDR3: CASSEGYTF; DNA: TGTGCCAGTTCGGAAGGCTACACCTTC
D: -; V: TRBV5-6; J: TRBJ2-7; size: -; CDR3: CASSRDGPYEQYF; DNA: TGTGCCAGCAGCCGGGACGGCCCCTACGAGCAGTACTTC
D: -; V: TRBV5-4; J: TRBJ2-5; size: -; CDR3: CASSLHASYETQYF; DNA: TGTGCCAGCAGCTTGCACGCCTCGTATGAGACCCAGTACTTC
D: -; V: TRBV4-3; J: TRBJ2-1; size: few; CDR3: CASSPDWNEQFF; DNA: TGCGCCAGCAGCCCGGACTGGAATGAGCAGTTCTTC
D: TRBD2; V: TRBV7-9; J: TRBJ2-7; size: -; CDR3: CASESSGGGYEQYF; DNA: TGTGCCAGCGAAAGTAGCGGGGGCGGATACGAGCAGTACTTC
D: TRBD1; V: TRBV11-2; J: TRBJ2-7; size: -; CDR3: CASSPQGEPGHEQYF; DNA: TGTGCCAGCAGCCCGCAGGGGGAGCCAGGGCACGAGCAGTACTTC
D: -; V: TRBV18; J: TRBJ1-3; size: -; CDR3: CASSPDSSRSGNTIYF; DNA: TGTGCCAGCTCACCGGATTCTTCGCGATCTGGAAACACCATATATTTT
D: TRBD1; V: TRBV5-4; J: TRBJ1-2; size: -; CDR3: CASSLDYGQGHGYTF; DNA: TGTGCCAGCAGCTTGGACTACGGACAGGGGCATGGCTACACCTTC
D: -; V: TRBV10-3; J: TRBJ2-5; size: -; CDR3: CAISGTAEGEETQYF; DNA: TGTGCCATCAGCGGAACGGCCGAGGGAGAAGAGACCCAGTACTTC
D: -; V: TRBV9; J: TRBJ1-5; size: -; CDR3: CASSPSFWGPGPRANQPQHF; DNA: TGTGCCAGCAGCCCGTCGTTCTGGGGGCCGGGTCCCCGGGCCAATCAGCCCCAGCATTTT
D: -; V: TRBV19; J: TRBJ2-7; size: -; CDR3: CASSIKGYEQYF; DNA: TGTGCCAGTAGTATTAAGGGTTACGAGCAGTACTTC
D: -; V: TRBV10-3; J: TRBJ1-3; size: -; CDR3: CAISGQGPGNTIYF; DNA: TGTGCCATCAGTGGGCAGGGCCCTGGAAACACCATATATTTT
D: -; V: TRBV3-1/TRBV3-2; J: TRBJ2-5; size: -; CDR3: CASSQGSGIQETQYF; DNA: TGTGCCAGCAGCCAAGGCTCGGGTATACAAGAGACCCAGTACTTC
D: -; V: TRBV5-1; J: TRBJ2-7; size: -; CDR3: CASSLDVYEQYF; DNA: TGCGCCAGCAGCTTGGACGTCTACGAGCAGTACTTC
D: -; V: TRBV9; J: TRBJ1-5; size: few; CDR3: CASSDGQGGQPQHF; DNA: TGTGCCAGCAGCGACGGGCAGGGTGGTCAGCCCCAGCATTTT
D: -; V: TRBV7-9; J: TRBJ2-2; size: -; CDR3: CASSLEEGNTGELFF; DNA: TGTGCCAGCAGCTTAGAAGAAGGTAACACCGGGGAGCTGTTTTTT
D: TRBD2; V: TRBV10-3; J: TRBJ2-1; size: -; CDR3: CAISEAVAGSYNEQFF; DNA: TGTGCCATCAGTGAGGCAGTAGCGGGCTCCTACAATGAGCAGTTCTTC
D: -; V: TRBV19; J: TRBJ1-1; size: -; CDR3: CASNPTALNTEAFF; DNA: TGTGCCAGTAACCCGACAGCCTTGAACACTGAAGCTTTCTTT
D: -; V: TRBV6-5; J: TRBJ1-6; size: -; CDR3: CASSPGQRNSPLHF; DNA: TGTGCCAGCAGCCCCGGACAGAGAAATTCACCCCTCCACTTT
D: -; V: TRBV12-3/TRBV12-4; J: TRBJ1-2; size: -; CDR3: CASSLGRRYGYTF; DNA: TGTGCCAGCAGTTTAGGGCGGCGATATGGCTACACCTTC
D: TRBD1; V: TRBV7-2; J: TRBJ1-1; size: -; CDR3: CASSLGGQGPESFF; DNA: TGTGCCAGCAGCCTAGGGGGACAGGGCCCGGAGAGCTTCTTT
D: TRBD2; V: TRBV11-1; J: TRBJ2-5; size: -; CDR3: CASGKTSGGVKTQYF; DNA: TGTGCCAGCGGAAAGACTAGCGGGGGGGTTAAGACCCAGTACTTC
D: -; V: TRBV24-1; J: TRBJ2-7; size: -; CDR3: CATSDGGRTSYEQYF; DNA: TGTGCCACCAGTGATGGGGGACGCACGTCCTACGAGCAGTACTTC
D: -; V: TRBV5-1; J: TRBJ2-5; size: -; CDR3: CASSLELGPQETQYF; DNA: TGCGCCAGCAGCTTGGAACTGGGCCCCCAAGAGACCCAGTACTTC
D: -; V: TRBV11-2; J: TRBJ1-5; size: -; CDR3: CASSLVAGAVQPQHF; DNA: TGTGCCAGCAGCTTAGTGGCGGGGGCTGTTCAGCCCCAGCATTTT
D: -; V: TRBV6-1; J: TRBJ1-2; size: -; CDR3: CASSAGFGNVYYGYTF; DNA: TGTGCCAGCAGTGCAGGGTTTGGGAATGTTTACTATGGCTACACCTTC
D: -; V: TRBV9; J: TRBJ1-1; size: -; CDR3: CASSPGGGNTEAFF; DNA: TGTGCCAGCAGCCCCGGGGGGGGGAACACTGAAGCTTTCTTT
D: -; V: TRBV7-2; J: TRBJ2-1; size: once; CDR3: CASRTGGRGNEQFF; DNA: TGTGCCAGCAGGACGGGGGGCCGAGGCAATGAGCAGTTCTTC
D: -; V: TRBV7-5; J: TRBJ2-1; size: few; CDR3: CARSFGPRDNEQFF; DNA: TGTGCCAGAAGCTTCGGCCCCAGGGACAATGAGCAGTTCTTC
D: -; V: TRBV30; J: TRBJ1-1; size: -; CDR3: CAWSVQRSSEAFF; DNA: TGTGCCTGGAGTGTCCAAAGAAGTAGTGAAGCTTTCTTT
D: -; V: TRBV5-6; J: TRBJ1-6; size: -; CDR3: CASTVDRNYNSPLHF; DNA: TGTGCCAGCACCGTAGACAGGAACTATAATTCACCCCTCCACTTT
D: -; V: TRBV5-1; J: TRBJ2-2; size: -; CDR3: CASSSSGTRYTGELFF; DNA: TGCGCCAGCAGCTCGAGCGGGACAAGGTACACCGGGGAGCTGTTTTTT
D: -; V: TRBV24-1; J: TRBJ2-5; size: -; CDR3: CATSATLGLQETQYF; DNA: TGTGCCACCAGTGCGACACTAGGGCTACAAGAGACCCAGTACTTC
D: -; V: TRBV15; J: TRBJ1-1; size: -; CDR3: CATSRGGGTEAFF; DNA: TGTGCCACCAGCAGGGGTGGGGGGACTGAAGCTTTCTTT
D: -; V: TRBV7-8; J: TRBJ1-1; size: -; CDR3: CASSMGSAEAFF; DNA: TGTGCCAGCAGCATGGGTTCCGCTGAAGCTTTCTTT
D: -; V: TRBV7-2; J: TRBJ1-5; size: -; CDR3: CASSLDIGRSQPQHF; DNA: TGTGCCAGCAGCTTAGATATAGGGAGGAGCCAGCCCCAGCATTTT
D: TRBD1; V: TRBV5-4; J: TRBJ2-7; size: -; CDR3: CASSSRGQGTYEQYF; DNA: TGTGCCAGCAGCTCGCGGGGACAGGGGACCTACGAGCAGTACTTC
D: -; V: TRBV27; J: TRBJ1-2; size: once; CDR3: CASSLSTGNGYTF; DNA: TGTGCCAGCAGTTTATCTACAGGAAATGGCTACACCTTC
D: -; V: TRBV12-2; J: TRBJ1-3; size: -; CDR3: CASRLISPLGQGSSGNTIYF; DNA: TGTGCAAGTCGCTTAATTTCGCCTTTGGGACAGGGTTCATCTGGAAACACCATATATTTT
D: -; V: TRBV2; J: TRBJ1-1; size: -; CDR3: CASSPIGGVNTEAFF; DNA: TGTGCCAGCAGCCCTATTGGGGGTGTGAACACTGAAGCTTTCTTT